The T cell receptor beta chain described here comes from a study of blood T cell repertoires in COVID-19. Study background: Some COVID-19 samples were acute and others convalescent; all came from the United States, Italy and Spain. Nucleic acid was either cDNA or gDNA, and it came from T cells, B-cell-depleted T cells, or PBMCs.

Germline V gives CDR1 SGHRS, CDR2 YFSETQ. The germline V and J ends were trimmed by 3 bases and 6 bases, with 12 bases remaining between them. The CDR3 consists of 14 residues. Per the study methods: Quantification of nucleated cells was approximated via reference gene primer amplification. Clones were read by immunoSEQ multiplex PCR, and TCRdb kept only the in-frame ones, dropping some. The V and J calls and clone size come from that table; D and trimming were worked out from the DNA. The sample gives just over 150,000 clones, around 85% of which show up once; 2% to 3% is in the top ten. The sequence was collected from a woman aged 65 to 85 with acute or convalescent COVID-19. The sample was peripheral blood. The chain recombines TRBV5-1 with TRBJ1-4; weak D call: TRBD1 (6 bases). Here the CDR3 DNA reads TGCGCCAGCAGCTCGTCCTGGACAGATGAAAAACTGTTTTTT. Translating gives CASSSSWTDEKLFF.